A selection of T cell receptor beta chains follows, all from one sample in a study of CD8 T cells in Susac syndrome. TCRdb recomputed calls from the immunoSEQ multiplex PCR reads with MiXCR, one row per CDR3 protein. The sample contains 50,000 or so distinct CDR3 sequences, roughly 93% of which appear only once. The sample taken for sequencing was CD8+ T cells from PBMCs. Receptors were obtained from a human donor with multiple sclerosis. CDR3s include the opening cysteine and the closing phenylalanine or tryptophan. The D gene is left open where the match is weak. Some rows mark clone size as missing; the rest say once, few, many or name a class of expanded clone.

j_call v_call clone_size d_call cdr3_aa cdr3_nt
TRBJ2-2 TRBV2 . . CASSEGYTGELFF TGTGCCAGCAGTGAAGGGTACACCGGGGAGCTGTTTTTT
TRBJ1-1 TRBV7-6 . . CASSPLPEGSSEAFF TGTGCCAGCAGCCCCCTCCCCGAGGGCTCTTCTGAAGCTTTCTTT
TRBJ2-7 TRBV12-3/TRBV12-4 . . CASSLGGVGYEQYF TGTGCCAGCAGTTTGGGTGGGGTAGGCTACGAGCAGTACTTC
TRBJ2-1 TRBV28 once TRBD1 CASSHYRGHHEQFF TGTGCCAGCAGTCACTACAGGGGGCACCATGAGCAGTTCTTC
TRBJ2-2 TRBV27 once . CASKIIGHGELFF TGTGCCAGCAAGATCATAGGGCACGGGGAGCTGTTTTTT
TRBJ1-5 TRBV19 . . CASSWGTPDQPQHF TGTGCCAGTAGTTGGGGGACGCCTGATCAGCCCCAGCATTTT
TRBJ1-6 TRBV7-9 . . CASSLPTANYNSPLHF TGTGCCAGCAGCCTACCGACAGCGAACTATAATTCACCCCTCCACTTT
TRBJ2-3 TRBV28 . . CASSFTGRALTDTQYF TGTGCCAGCAGTTTCACAGGCCGCGCTCTCACGGATACGCAGTATTTT
TRBJ2-3 TRBV3-1 . . CASSQAAASSTDTQYF TGTGCCAGCAGCCAAGCGGCGGCCTCTAGCACAGATACGCAGTATTTT
TRBJ2-5 TRBV7-3 . . CASSSTGGSGETQYF TGTGCCAGCAGCTCGACCGGGGGATCGGGGGAGACCCAGTACTTC
TRBJ2-3 TRBV27 . . CASSPPTGWGTDTQYF TGTGCCAGCAGTCCACCGACGGGCTGGGGCACAGATACGCAGTATTTT
TRBJ2-1 TRBV27 . . CASSFGGDNEQFF TGTGCCAGCAGTTTCGGAGGGGACAATGAGCAGTTCTTC
TRBJ1-4 TRBV15 . . CATSFLGQNEKLFF TGTGCCACCAGCTTCCTTGGACAGAATGAAAAACTGTTTTTT
TRBJ1-2 TRBV5-6 . TRBD1 CASSLWTGNGYTF TGTGCCAGCAGCCTCTGGACAGGGAATGGCTACACCTTC
TRBJ1-4 TRBV11-2 once . CASSLPGTNEKLFF TGTGCCAGCAGCTTGCCGGGAACTAATGAAAAACTGTTTTTT
TRBJ1-2 TRBV29-1 . . CSVDTWTDNYGYTF TGCAGCGTGGACACTTGGACAGATAACTATGGCTACACCTTC
TRBJ1-5 TRBV7-9 . . CASSLVDQPQHF TGTGCCAGCAGCTTAGTAGACCAGCCCCAGCATTTT
TRBJ1-3 TRBV19 . . CASSMGRVLLSGNTIYF TGTGCCAGTAGTATGGGCAGGGTGCTCCTCTCTGGAAACACCATATATTTT
TRBJ2-2 TRBV9 once TRBD1 CASSVEDRVNTGELFF TGTGCCAGCAGCGTAGAGGACAGGGTGAACACCGGGGAGCTGTTTTTT
TRBJ2-1 TRBV5-1 . TRBD2 CASSLALPGLAGDEQFF TGCGCCAGCAGCTTGGCGCTTCCGGGACTAGCAGGCGATGAGCAGTTCTTC
TRBJ2-1 TRBV5-1 . . CASSPSGTNNEQFF TGCGCCAGCAGCCCCTCCGGGACAAACAATGAGCAGTTCTTC
TRBJ2-1 TRBV7-2 . TRBD2 CASEGLAGGNDNEQFF TGTGCCAGCGAGGGACTAGCGGGGGGGAACGATAATGAGCAGTTCTTC